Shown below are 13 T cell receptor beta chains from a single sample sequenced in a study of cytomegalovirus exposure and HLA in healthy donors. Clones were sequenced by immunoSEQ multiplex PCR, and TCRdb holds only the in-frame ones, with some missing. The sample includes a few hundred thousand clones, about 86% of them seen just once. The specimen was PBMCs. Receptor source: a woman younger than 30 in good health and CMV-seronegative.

CDR3 protein: CASSPTSSQETQYF. CDR3 coding DNA: TGTGCCAGCAGCCCGACTAGCTCCCAAGAGACCCAGTACTTC. The chain links TRBV7-2 to TRBJ2-5; 7 bases are a match to TRBD2. The CDR3 is 14 amino acids. CDR1 is SGHTA and CDR2 is FQGNSA in the germline V gene. V lost 5 bases to trimming and J lost 1 base; unmatched junction nucleotides: 4.

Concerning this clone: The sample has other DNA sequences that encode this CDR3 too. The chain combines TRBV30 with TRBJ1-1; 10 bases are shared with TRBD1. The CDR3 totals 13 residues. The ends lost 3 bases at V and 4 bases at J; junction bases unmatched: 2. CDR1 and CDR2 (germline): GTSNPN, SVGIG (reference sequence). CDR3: CAWRGQGGTEAFF. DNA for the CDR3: TGTGCCTGGAGAGGACAGGGGGGCACTGAAGCTTTCTTT.

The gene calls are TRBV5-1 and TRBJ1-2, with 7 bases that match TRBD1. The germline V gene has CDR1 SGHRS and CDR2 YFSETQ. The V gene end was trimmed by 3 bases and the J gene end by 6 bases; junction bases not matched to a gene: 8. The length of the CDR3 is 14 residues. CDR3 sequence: CASSWNRGTDGYTF. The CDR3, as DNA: TGCGCCAGCAGCTGGAACAGGGGTACGGATGGCTACACCTTC.

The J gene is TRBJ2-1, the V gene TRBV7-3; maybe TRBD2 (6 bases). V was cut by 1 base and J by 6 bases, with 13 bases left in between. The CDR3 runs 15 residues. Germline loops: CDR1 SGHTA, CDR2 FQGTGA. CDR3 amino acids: CASSLNGGVGNEQFF. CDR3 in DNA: TGTGCCAGCAGCTTAAACGGCGGGGTGGGCAATGAGCAGTTCTTC. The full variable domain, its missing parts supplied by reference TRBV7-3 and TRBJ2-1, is GAGVSQTPSNKVTEKGKYVELRCDPISGHTALYWYRQSLGQGPEFLIYFQGTGAADDSGLPNDRFFAVRPEGSVSTLKIQRTERGDSAVYLCASSLNGGVGNEQFFGPGTRLTVL.

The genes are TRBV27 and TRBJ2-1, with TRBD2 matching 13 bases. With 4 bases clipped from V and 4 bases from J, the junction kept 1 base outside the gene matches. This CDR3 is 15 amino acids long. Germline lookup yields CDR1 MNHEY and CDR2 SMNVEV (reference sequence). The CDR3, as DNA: TGTGCCAGCAGTTGGACTAGCGGGAGTTACAATGAGCAGTTCTTC. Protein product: CASSWTSGSYNEQFF.

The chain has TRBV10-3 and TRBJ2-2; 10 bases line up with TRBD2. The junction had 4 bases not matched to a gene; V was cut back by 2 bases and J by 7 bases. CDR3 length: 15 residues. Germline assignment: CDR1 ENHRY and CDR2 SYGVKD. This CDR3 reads CAISEGLAALGELFF. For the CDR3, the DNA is TGTGCCATCAGTGAGGGACTAGCGGCGCTCGGGGAGCTGTTTTTT.

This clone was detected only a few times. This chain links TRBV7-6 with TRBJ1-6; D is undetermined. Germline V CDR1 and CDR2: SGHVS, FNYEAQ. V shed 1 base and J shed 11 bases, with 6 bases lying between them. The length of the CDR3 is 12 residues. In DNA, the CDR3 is TGTGCCAGCAGCTTAGGAGAGCCACCCCTCCACTTT. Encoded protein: CASSLGEPPLHF.

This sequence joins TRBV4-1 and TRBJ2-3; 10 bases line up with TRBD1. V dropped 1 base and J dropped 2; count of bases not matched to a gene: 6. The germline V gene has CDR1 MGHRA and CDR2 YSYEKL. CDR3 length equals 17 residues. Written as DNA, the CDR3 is TGCGCCAGCAGCCAAGTGGGGGACAGGGGATTCACAGATACGCAGTATTTT. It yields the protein CASSQVGDRGFTDTQYF.

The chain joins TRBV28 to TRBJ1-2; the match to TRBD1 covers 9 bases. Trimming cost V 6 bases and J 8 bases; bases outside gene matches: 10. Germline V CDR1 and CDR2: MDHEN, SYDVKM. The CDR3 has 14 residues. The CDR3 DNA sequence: TGTGCCAGCAGCCCCACGACAGGGGGAAAGGGCTACACCTTC. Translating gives CASSPTTGGKGYTF.

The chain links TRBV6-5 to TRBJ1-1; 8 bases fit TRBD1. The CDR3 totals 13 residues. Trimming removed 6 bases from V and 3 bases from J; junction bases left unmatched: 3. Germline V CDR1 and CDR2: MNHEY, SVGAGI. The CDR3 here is CASSPDRDTEAFF. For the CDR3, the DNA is TGTGCCAGCAGCCCGGACAGGGACACTGAAGCTTTCTTT.

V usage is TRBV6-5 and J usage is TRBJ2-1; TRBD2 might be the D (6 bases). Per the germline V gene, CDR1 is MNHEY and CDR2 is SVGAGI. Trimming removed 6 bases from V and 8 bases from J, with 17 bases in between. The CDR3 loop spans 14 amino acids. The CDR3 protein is CASRISGGLDEQFF. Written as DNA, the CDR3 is TGTGCCAGCAGGATTAGCGGTGGGTTGGATGAGCAGTTCTTC.

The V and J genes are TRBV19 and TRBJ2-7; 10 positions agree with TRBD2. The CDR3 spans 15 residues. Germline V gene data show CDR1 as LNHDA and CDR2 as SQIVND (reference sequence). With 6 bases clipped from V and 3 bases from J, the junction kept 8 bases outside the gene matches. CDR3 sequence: CASRRLAGDNYEQYF. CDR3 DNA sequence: TGTGCCAGTAGACGCCTAGCGGGAGACAACTACGAGCAGTACTTC.

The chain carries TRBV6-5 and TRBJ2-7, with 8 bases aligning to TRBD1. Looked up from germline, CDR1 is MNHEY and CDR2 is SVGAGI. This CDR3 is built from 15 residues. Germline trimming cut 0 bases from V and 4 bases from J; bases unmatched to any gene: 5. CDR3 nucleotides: TGTGCCAGCAGTTACTCCCGGGACAGGCCGTACGAGCAGTACTTC. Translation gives CASSYSRDRPYEQYF.